A selection of T cell receptor beta chains follows, all from one sample in a study of blood T cell repertoires in COVID-19. Produced via immunoSEQ multiplex PCR; TCRdb's table is partial and in-frame only. Of a few hundred thousand clones listed, approximately 91% are singletons. What was sequenced was PBMCs or T cells enriched from blood (not recorded which). All receptors derive from a woman between 25 and 40 years old who had been exposed to COVID-19. CDR3s include the opening cysteine and the closing phenylalanine or tryptophan. A D gene is named only where the DNA matches it firmly. Size is stated for part of the rows, as once, few or many counts, or as a class when the clone is expanded.

. | . | TRBJ1-5 | TRBV29-1 | TGCAGCGTTGGTGAGGGTTGGGGTCAGCCCCAGCATTTT | CSVGEGWGQPQHF
. | TRBD1 | TRBJ1-2 | TRBV27 | TGTGCCAGCAGTTCCCGATCCGGGACAGGGGTCCTCTATGGCTACACCTTC | CASSSRSGTGVLYGYTF
. | TRBD1 | TRBJ2-1 | TRBV5-1 | TGCGCCAGCAGCTTGGAGGCAGGGGGCATTACTGAGCAGTTCTTC | CASSLEAGGITEQFF
. | . | TRBJ2-2 | TRBV5-4 | TGTGCCAGCAGCTTGGAACAGGGAAACGGGGAGCTGTTTTTT | CASSLEQGNGELFF
. | . | TRBJ2-4 | TRBV30 | TGTGCCTGCCTTCCGGTAGCCAAAAACATTCAGTACTTC | CACLPVAKNIQYF
. | TRBD2 | TRBJ2-1 | TRBV2 | TGTGCCAGCAGTGGACTAGCGGCATTTTACAATGAGCAGTTCTTC | CASSGLAAFYNEQFF
. | TRBD1 | TRBJ2-1 | TRBV2 | TGTGCCAGCAAACCGGGACAGTCCTCCTACAATGAGCAGTTCTTC | CASKPGQSSYNEQFF
. | . | TRBJ1-1 | TRBV4-2 | TGTGCCAGCAGCCCGATCGCGGGACTCTTGAACGGGGCCACTGAAGCTTTCTTT | CASSPIAGLLNGATEAFF
once | TRBD1 | TRBJ2-2 | TRBV3-1/TRBV3-2 | TGTGCCAGCAGCCCCGGGACAGGGGGCCCCGGGGAGCTGTTTTTT | CASSPGTGGPGELFF
. | . | TRBJ2-7 | TRBV5-4 | TGTGCCAGCAGCTCCGGGCGGACTGATACCTACGAGCAGTACTTC | CASSSGRTDTYEQYF
. | . | TRBJ2-3 | TRBV30 | TGTGCCTGGATTCGACCCTCCGGGACGCAGTATTTT | CAWIRPSGTQYF
. | . | TRBJ2-3 | TRBV28 | TGTGCCAGCATCGGGTCGGCCACCGCGACAGATACGCAGTATTTT | CASIGSATATDTQYF
. | TRBD1 | TRBJ1-6 | TRBV28 | TGTGCCAGCGCGGGACAGGGGCCTTCCTATAATTCACCCCTCCACTTT | CASAGQGPSYNSPLHF
. | TRBD1 | TRBJ1-2 | TRBV10-3 | TGTGCCATCAGTGGTGGGGGACAGGGGTGGGTGGCGACGAACTATGGCTACACCTTC | CAISGGGQGWVATNYGYTF
. | . | TRBJ2-7 | TRBV5-6 | TGTGCCAGCAGCCCCTCGTCAGGGAACGGGTACGAGCAGTACTTC | CASSPSSGNGYEQYF
. | TRBD1 | TRBJ2-7 | TRBV19 | TGTGCCAGTAGTATCCGGACAGGGCCTACCTACGAGCAGTACTTC | CASSIRTGPTYEQYF
. | TRBD1 | TRBJ1-2 | TRBV19 | TGTGCCAGTTCCGGGAAGACAGGGTCCAACTATGGCTACACCTTC | CASSGKTGSNYGYTF
. | . | TRBJ1-1 | TRBV3-1/TRBV3-2 | TGTGCCAGCAGCCAAGCAAGACAGGCGGACGCTTTCTTT | CASSQARQADAFF
. | TRBD1 | TRBJ1-2 | TRBV12-3/TRBV12-4 | TGTGCCAGCAGGTCGACAGGGGCAGGGGGCTACACCTTC | CASRSTGAGGYTF
once | . | TRBJ2-3 | TRBV5-1 | TGCGCCAGCAGCCCACGAGTAGCCGTCGGGGATACGCAGTATTTT | CASSPRVAVGDTQYF
. | . | TRBJ2-7 | TRBV3-1/TRBV3-2 | TGTGCCAGCAGCCAAGGGTATCGGGGGGAGCAGTACTTC | CASSQGYRGEQYF
. | TRBD1 | TRBJ2-1 | TRBV30 | TGTGCCTGGATCCCTACAGGGGGCGAACTACACTCCTACAATGAGCAGTTCTTC | CAWIPTGGELHSYNEQFF
. | . | TRBJ2-3 | TRBV7-3 | TGTGCCAGCAGCTTAAGTAGTGGCGGGACTGGCGCAGATACGCAGTATTTT | CASSLSSGGTGADTQYF
. | . | TRBJ2-5 | TRBV29-1 | TGCAGCGTTGTGCAGGGATTAAAAGAGACCCAGTACTTC | CSVVQGLKETQYF
. | . | TRBJ2-7 | TRBV5-6 | TGTGCCAGCAGCCCAACAGGGTCGTTCTACGAGCAGTACTTC | CASSPTGSFYEQYF
once | TRBD1 | TRBJ2-5 | TRBV11-3 | TGTGCCAGCAGCAGGGGGCCTGAGACCCAGTACTTC | CASSRGPETQYF
. | TRBD1 | TRBJ1-5 | TRBV30 | TGTGCCTGGAGTTCGACAGGGGGATGGAATCAGCCCCAGCATTTT | CAWSSTGGWNQPQHF
once | . | TRBJ2-7 | TRBV6-1 | TGTGCCAGCAGTGATTTTAGCGAGGGCTACGAGCAGTACTTC | CASSDFSEGYEQYF
. | . | TRBJ1-4 | TRBV11-2 | TGTGCCAGCAACGACGGACAGAATGAAAAACTGTTTTTT | CASNDGQNEKLFF
once | . | TRBJ2-2 | TRBV4-1 | TGCGCCAGCAGCCCCCGGGGGGACAGGAAGAACACCGGGGAGCTGTTTTTT | CASSPRGDRKNTGELFF
. | . | TRBJ1-2 | TRBV9 | TGTGCCAGCAGCGTAGGGGGCAGAGCTAACTATGGCTACACCTTC | CASSVGGRANYGYTF
. | TRBD1 | TRBJ2-6 | TRBV9 | TGTGCCAGCAGCGTGGACAGGTCCGGCTCTGGGGCCAACGTCCTGACTTTC | CASSVDRSGSGANVLTF
. | TRBD1 | TRBJ2-3 | TRBV29-1 | TGCAGCGTTGGGGGGATGGACCCCAGGGGGACAGATACGCAGTATTTT | CSVGGMDPRGTDTQYF
. | TRBD1 | TRBJ1-6 | TRBV11-2 | TGTGCCAGCAGCTTAGTGTCGGGACAGGCGAATTCACCCCTCCACTTT | CASSLVSGQANSPLHF
few | TRBD1 | TRBJ1-2 | TRBV29-1 | TGCAGCGTTGAAGATCTAGGGGGACAGGAGGGGAGTAACTATGGCTACACCTTC | CSVEDLGGQEGSNYGYTF
. | . | TRBJ2-6 | TRBV7-3 | TGTGCCAGCAGCTTAATCCCAGGCGAAATAAGACGGGCCAACGTCCTGACTTTC | CASSLIPGEIRRANVLTF
. | TRBD2 | TRBJ2-1 | TRBV5-1 | TGCGCCAGCAGCTTGGACTCTAGCGGGACTTTCGGCTCCTACAATGAGCAGTTCTTC | CASSLDSSGTFGSYNEQFF
. | . | TRBJ1-5 | TRBV28 | TGTGCCAGCAGTAAACCTCGGGGATTCAATCAGCCCCAGCATTTT | CASSKPRGFNQPQHF
. | . | TRBJ2-3 | TRBV3-1/TRBV3-2 | TGTGCCAGCAGCCATACTGAAATCACAGATACGCAGTATTTT | CASSHTEITDTQYF